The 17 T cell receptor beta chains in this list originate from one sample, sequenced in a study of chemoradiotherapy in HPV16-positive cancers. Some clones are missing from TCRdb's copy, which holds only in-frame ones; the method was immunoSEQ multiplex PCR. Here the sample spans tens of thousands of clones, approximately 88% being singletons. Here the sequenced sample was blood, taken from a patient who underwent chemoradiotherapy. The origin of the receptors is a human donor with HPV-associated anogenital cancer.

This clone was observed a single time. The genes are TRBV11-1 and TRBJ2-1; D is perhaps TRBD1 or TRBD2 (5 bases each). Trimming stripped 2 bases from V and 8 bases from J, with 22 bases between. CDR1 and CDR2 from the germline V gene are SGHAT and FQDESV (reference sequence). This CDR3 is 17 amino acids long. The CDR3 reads CASSLNSGALRAHEQFF. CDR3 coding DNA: TGTGCCAGCAGCTTAAATTCCGGGGCCCTCCGGGCTCATGAGCAGTTCTTC.

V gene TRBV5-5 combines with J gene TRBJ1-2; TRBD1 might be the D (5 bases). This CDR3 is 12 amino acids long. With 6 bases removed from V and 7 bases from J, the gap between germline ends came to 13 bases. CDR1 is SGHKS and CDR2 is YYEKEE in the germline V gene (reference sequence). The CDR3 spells CASTGSGAGYTF. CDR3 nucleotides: TGTGCCAGCACTGGTAGTGGGGCTGGCTACACCTTC.

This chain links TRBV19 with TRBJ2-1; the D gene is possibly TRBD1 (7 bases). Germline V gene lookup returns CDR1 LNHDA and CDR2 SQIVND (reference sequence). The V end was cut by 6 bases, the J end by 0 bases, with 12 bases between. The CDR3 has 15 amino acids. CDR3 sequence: CASRTGRGSYNEQFF. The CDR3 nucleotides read TGTGCCAGTAGGACAGGGCGGGGCTCCTACAATGAGCAGTTCTTC.

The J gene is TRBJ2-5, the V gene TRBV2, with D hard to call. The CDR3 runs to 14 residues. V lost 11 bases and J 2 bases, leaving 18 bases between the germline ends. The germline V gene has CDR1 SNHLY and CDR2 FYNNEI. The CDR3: CAGTLRAGQETQYF. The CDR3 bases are TGTGCCGGCACCTTAAGGGCAGGACAAGAGACCCAGTACTTC.

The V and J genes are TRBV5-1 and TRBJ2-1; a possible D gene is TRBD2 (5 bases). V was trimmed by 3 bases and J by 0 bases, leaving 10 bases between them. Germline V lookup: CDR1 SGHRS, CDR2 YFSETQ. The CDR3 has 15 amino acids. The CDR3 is CASSSEESSYNEQFF. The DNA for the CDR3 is TGCGCCAGCAGCTCGGAGGAGAGCTCCTACAATGAGCAGTTCTTC.

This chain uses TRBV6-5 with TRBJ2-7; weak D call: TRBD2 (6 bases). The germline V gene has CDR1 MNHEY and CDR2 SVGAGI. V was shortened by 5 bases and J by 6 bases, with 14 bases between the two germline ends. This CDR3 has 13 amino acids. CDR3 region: CASSPVGGSEQYF. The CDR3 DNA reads TGTGCCAGCAGTCCAGTGGGGGGTTCCGAGCAGTACTTC.

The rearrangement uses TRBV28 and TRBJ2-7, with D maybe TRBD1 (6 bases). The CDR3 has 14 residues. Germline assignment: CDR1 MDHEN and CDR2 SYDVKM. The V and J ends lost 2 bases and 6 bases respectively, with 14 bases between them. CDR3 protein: CASSLLAQGTEQYF. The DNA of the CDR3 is TGTGCCAGCAGTTTACTTGCCCAGGGGACCGAGCAGTACTTC.

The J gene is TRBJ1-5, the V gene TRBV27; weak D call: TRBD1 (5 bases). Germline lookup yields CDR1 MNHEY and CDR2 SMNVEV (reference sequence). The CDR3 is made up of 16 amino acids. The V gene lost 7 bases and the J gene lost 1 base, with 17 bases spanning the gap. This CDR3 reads CASNSRSGMSNQPQHF. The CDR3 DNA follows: TGTGCCAGCAACTCACGCTCAGGGATGAGCAATCAGCCCCAGCATTTT.

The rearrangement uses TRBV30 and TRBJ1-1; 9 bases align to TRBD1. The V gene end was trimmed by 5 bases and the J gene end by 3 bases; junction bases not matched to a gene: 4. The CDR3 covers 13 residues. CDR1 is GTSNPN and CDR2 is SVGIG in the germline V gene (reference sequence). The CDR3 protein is CAWDGTGYTEAFF. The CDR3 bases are TGTGCCTGGGACGGGACAGGGTACACTGAAGCTTTCTTT. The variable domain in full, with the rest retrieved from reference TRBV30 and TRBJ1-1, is SQTIHQWPATLVQPVGSPLSLECTVEGTSNPNLYWYRQAAGRGLQLLFYSVGIGQISSEVPQNLSASRPQDRQFILSSKKLLLSDSGFYLCAWDGTGYTEAFFGQGTRLTVV.

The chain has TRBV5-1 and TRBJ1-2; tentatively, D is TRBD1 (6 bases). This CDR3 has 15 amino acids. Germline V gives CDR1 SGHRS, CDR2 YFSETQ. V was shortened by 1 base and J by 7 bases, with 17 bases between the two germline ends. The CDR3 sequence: CASSLITGSRGGYTF. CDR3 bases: TGCGCCAGCAGCTTGATCACAGGGTCGAGGGGTGGCTACACCTTC. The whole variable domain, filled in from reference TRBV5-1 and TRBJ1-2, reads KAGVTQTPRYLIKTRGQQVTLSCSPISGHRSVSWYQQTPGQGLQFLFEYFSETQRNKGNFPGRFSGRQFSNSRSEMNVSTLELGDSALYLCASSLITGSRGGYTFGSGTRLTVV.

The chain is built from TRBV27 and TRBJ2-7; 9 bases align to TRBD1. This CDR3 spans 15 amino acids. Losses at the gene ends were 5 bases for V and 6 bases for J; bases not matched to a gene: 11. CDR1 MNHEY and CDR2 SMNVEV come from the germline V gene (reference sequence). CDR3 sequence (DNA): TGTGCCAGCAGTCCCGGACCGGGACAGGGCGGCGAGCAGTACTTC. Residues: CASSPGPGQGGEQYF.

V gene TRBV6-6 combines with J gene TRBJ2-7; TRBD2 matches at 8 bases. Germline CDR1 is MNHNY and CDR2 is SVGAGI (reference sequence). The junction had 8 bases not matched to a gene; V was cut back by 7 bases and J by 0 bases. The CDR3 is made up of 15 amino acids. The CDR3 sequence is CASTDPGGSSYEQYF. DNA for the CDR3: TGTGCCAGCACCGACCCGGGAGGGAGCTCCTACGAGCAGTACTTC.

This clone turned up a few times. DNA for the CDR3: TGTGCCATCAGTAGTGTTAGCGGGGAATCGGGTGAGCAGTACTTC. This codes for CAISSVSGESGEQYF. This chain connects TRBV10-3 to TRBJ2-7, with TRBD2 identical over 8 bases. The V gene's germline CDR1 is ENHRY and CDR2 SYGVKD. Losses at the gene ends were 5 bases for V and 7 bases for J; bases not matched to a gene: 13. The CDR3 is 15 amino acids.

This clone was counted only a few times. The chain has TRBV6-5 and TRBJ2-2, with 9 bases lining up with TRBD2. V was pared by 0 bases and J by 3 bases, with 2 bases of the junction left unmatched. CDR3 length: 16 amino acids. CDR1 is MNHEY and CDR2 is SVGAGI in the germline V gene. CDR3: CASSYSASGDTGELFF. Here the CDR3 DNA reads TGTGCCAGCAGTTACTCAGCTAGCGGGGACACCGGGGAGCTGTTTTTT.

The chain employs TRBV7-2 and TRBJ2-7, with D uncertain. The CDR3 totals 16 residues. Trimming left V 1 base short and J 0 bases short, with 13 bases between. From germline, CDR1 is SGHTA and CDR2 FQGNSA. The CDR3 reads CASSLVHSQPSYEQYF. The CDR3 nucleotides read TGTGCCAGCAGCTTAGTTCACAGTCAGCCCTCCTACGAGCAGTACTTC.

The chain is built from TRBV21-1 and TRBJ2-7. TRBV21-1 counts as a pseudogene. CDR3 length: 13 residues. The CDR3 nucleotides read TGTGCCAACCAGACGGGGCAGACCTACGAGCAGTACTTC. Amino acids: CANQTGQTYEQYF.

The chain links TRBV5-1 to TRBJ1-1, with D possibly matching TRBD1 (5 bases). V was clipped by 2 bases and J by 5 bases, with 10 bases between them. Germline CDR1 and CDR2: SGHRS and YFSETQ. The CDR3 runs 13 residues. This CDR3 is CASSFAGYTEAFF. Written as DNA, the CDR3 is TGCGCCAGCAGCTTCGCAGGGTATACTGAAGCTTTCTTT. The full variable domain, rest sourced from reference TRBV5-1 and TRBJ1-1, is KAGVTQTPRYLIKTRGQQVTLSCSPISGHRSVSWYQQTPGQGLQFLFEYFSETQRNKGNFPGRFSGRQFSNSRSEMNVSTLELGDSALYLCASSFAGYTEAFFGQGTRLTVV.